This TCR beta chain was sequenced for a study of cytotoxic CD8 clonotypes in ibrutinib-treated CLL (dated by TCRdb to the early 2020s). Notes on the research overall: The cohort had 11 to 12 relapsed/refractory and around 14 treatment-naive patients; roughly 17 were IGHV unmutated. Responses were partial in roughly 24 patients and complete in 2; after median about 68 months follow-up, approximately 15 stayed in remission and around 12 progressed. Response samples were obtained after a median of approximately twelve months of treatment, with a range of about 6 to 36 months. Samples averaged roughly 280,000 productive templates and 90,000 to 100,000 productive rearrangements. Longitudinal samples were obtainable from about 30% of the roughly 90 participants in the trial. Cryopreserved peripheral blood mononuclear cells were collected at three points: before therapy, at response, and at either sustained remission or disease progression. Every sample from remission and from progressive disease was obtained while the patients were still on ibrutinib.

On a MiSeq, deep resolution sequencing aimed for a depth between 1 in 1 million and 1 in 200,000 T cells, with each clonotype covered around 10x on average. TCR beta libraries were generated with the immunoSEQ hsTCRB Kit. As for how the authors treated the data: ImmunoSEQ Data Assistant and ImmunoSEQ Analyzer were used for data analysis, and V, D and J genes were assigned according to IMGT definitions. Clonality, which ranges from 0 to 1, was calculated as one minus the normalized Shannon entropy of productive rearrangement frequencies. Public clonotype analysis was restricted to overrepresented clonotypes comprising at least 0.05% of each patient's repertoire. About a dozen age-matched healthy donor repertoires from immuneACCESS served as clonality controls. TCRdb holds this immuneACCESS table with in-frame rearrangements only. Some clones are missing; in checked studies, unresolved V genes explain under half, and the rest has no known cause. That table gives V, J and clone size, and the DNA gave D and trimming. This sample comprises about 97,000 clones, roughly three quarters of them detected only once. Clones ranked in the top ten supply about 22% of the sample.

The sample's time point label is to be understood as: roughly 25 months on ibrutinib. Approximately 2 micrograms of genomic DNA were extracted from cryopreserved PBMCs for TCR beta library preparation. Longitudinal blood samples from CLL patients on ibrutinib monotherapy underwent high-throughput TCR beta sequencing. The patients took part in an open-label, single-center phase 2 trial of ibrutinib monotherapy. With respect to this clone: What this receptor recognizes is not known. Qualities for individual bases were not recorded, and no much larger clone is one base off. Within the sample, other DNA sequences also encode this same CDR3.

The V end gives up 3 bases and the J end 4 bases, leaving 3 bases in the junction not matched to a gene. From the cysteine up to the phenylalanine, the CDR3 has a length of 14 residues. The CDR3 DNA has 42 bases and is translated from base 1. Taken from the germline V gene (reference sequence), the CDR1 and CDR2 loops are LNHNV and YYDKDF. The research as a whole found: Clonality increased at ibrutinib response, stayed stable in sustained remission, and fell back toward baseline at progression. Baseline clonality was found to be higher than that of age-matched healthy donors and was strongly correlated with circulating CD8+ T-cell counts. Lymph node repertoires were not examined, and the timing of sampling was not matched between patients in sustained remission and those whose disease progressed. Public clonotypes were rare and either shrank or stayed stable during treatment, and the rise in clonality at ibrutinib response reflected expansion of private clonotypes.

The receptor's source is a human donor with chronic lymphocytic leukemia. The chain is made from TRBV15 and TRBJ2-5; 9 central nucleotides agree with TRBD1. The source material was PBMCs, sampled after 24 months of ibrutinib treatment. The DNA sequence follows: TGTGCCACCAGCAGGGACAGGGGCGGAGAGACCCAGTACTTC. Translated, it gives CATSRDRGGETQYF.